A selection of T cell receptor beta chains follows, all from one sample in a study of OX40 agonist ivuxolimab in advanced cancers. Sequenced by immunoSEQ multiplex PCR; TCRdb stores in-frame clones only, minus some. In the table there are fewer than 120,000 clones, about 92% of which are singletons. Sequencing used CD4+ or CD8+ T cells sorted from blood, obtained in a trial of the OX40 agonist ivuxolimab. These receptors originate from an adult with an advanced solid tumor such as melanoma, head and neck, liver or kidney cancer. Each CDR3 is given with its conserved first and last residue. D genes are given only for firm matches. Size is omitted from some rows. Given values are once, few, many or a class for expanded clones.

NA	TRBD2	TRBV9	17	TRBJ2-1	CASSVALGGSGFNEQFF	TGTGCCAGCAGCGTAGCCCTTGGCGGGAGTGGGTTCAATGAGCAGTTCTTC
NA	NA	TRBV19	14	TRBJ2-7	CASSISQSAYEQYF	TGTGCCAGTAGTATTTCCCAGTCCGCCTACGAGCAGTACTTC
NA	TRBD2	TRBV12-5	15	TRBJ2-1	CASGSTSGSSNEQFF	TGTGCTAGTGGCTCGACTAGCGGGAGTTCGAATGAGCAGTTCTTC
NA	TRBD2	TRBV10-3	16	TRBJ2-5	CAIRSDGGAEGETQYF	TGTGCCATCCGATCGGACGGGGGGGCCGAGGGAGAGACCCAGTACTTC
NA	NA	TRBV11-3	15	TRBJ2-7	CASSLDGSRGYEQYF	TGTGCCAGCAGCTTAGACGGGAGTAGGGGCTACGAGCAGTACTTC
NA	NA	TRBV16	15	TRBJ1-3	CASSLAGGDGNTIYF	TGTGCCAGCAGCCTTGCGGGGGGCGACGGAAACACCATATATTTT
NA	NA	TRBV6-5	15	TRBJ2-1	CASSYSTGQYNEQFF	TGTGCCAGCAGTTACTCTACCGGGCAGTACAATGAGCAGTTCTTC
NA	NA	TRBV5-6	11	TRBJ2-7	CASRSFNEQYF	TGTGCCAGCAGGTCGTTCAACGAGCAGTACTTC
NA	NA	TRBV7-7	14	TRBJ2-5	CASSFELAGETQYF	TGTGCTAGCAGCTTTGAACTAGCAGGAGAGACCCAGTACTTC
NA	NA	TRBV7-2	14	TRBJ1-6	CASSLADSRSPLHF	TGTGCCAGCAGCTTAGCGGACTCCCGTTCACCCCTCCACTTT
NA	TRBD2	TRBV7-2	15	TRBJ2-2	CASSLVRGESGELFF	TGTGCCAGCAGCTTAGTGCGGGGGGAGTCCGGGGAGCTGTTTTTT
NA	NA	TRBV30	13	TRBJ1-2	CAWALDRYYGYTF	TGTGCCTGGGCCTTAGACAGATACTATGGCTACACCTTC
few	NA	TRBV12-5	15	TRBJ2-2	CASSNFGAGTGELFF	TGTGCTAGTTCCAATTTCGGGGCGGGCACCGGGGAGCTGTTTTTT
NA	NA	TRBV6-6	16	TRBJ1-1	CASRDGSWTLNTEAFF	TGTGCCAGCCGCGACGGGTCTTGGACCTTGAACACTGAAGCTTTCTTT
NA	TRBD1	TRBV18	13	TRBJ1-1	CASSPGQVYRAFF	TGTGCCAGCTCACCTGGACAGGTCTACCGGGCTTTCTTT
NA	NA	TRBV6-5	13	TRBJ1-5	CASRRYSNQPQHF	TGTGCCAGCAGACGTTATAGCAATCAGCCCCAGCATTTT
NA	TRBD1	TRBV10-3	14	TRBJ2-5	CAISPGQEQETQYF	TGTGCCATCAGTCCGGGACAGGAGCAAGAGACCCAGTACTTC
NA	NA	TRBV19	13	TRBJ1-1	CASIEGSGTEAFF	TGTGCCAGTATAGAGGGGTCGGGAACTGAAGCTTTCTTT
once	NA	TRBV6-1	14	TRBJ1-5	CASSESWLQSTQHF	TGTGCCAGCAGTGAAAGTTGGCTTCAATCGACCCAGCATTTT
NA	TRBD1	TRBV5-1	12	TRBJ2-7	CASSSGQVEQYF	TGCGCCAGCAGCTCCGGACAGGTCGAGCAGTACTTC
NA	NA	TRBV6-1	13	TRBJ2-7	CASAAGGGREQYF	TGTGCCAGCGCCGCAGGGGGGGGTAGAGAGCAGTACTTC
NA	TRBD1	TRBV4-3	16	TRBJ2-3	CASSQDRGGAFYTQYF	TGCGCCAGCAGCCAAGATCGAGGGGGCGCGTTCTATACGCAGTATTTT
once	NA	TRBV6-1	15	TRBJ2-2	CASSESDRWPGELFF	TGTGCCAGCAGTGAATCGGACCGATGGCCCGGGGAGCTGTTTTTT
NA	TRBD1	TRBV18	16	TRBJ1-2	CASSTSGQGINYGYTF	TGTGCCAGCTCAACATCCGGACAGGGTATAAACTATGGCTACACCTTC
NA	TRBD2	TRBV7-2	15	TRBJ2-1	CASSWARGSYNEQFF	TGTGCCAGCAGCTGGGCCCGCGGGAGCTACAATGAGCAGTTCTTC
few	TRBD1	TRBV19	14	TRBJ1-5	CASSIDRADQPQHF	TGTGCCAGTAGTATCGACAGGGCGGATCAGCCCCAGCATTTT
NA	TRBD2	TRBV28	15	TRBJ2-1	CASSLPSGRANEQFF	TGTGCCAGCAGCCTCCCCAGCGGGAGGGCAAATGAGCAGTTCTTC
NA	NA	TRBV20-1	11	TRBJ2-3	CSALFTDTQYF	TGCAGTGCCCTTTTCACAGATACGCAGTATTTT
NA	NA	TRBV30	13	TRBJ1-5	CAWSRRIGQPQHF	TGTGCCTGGAGTCGCAGGATTGGTCAGCCCCAGCATTTT
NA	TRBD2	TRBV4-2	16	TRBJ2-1	CASSQEGTSGRIEQFF	TGTGCCAGCAGCCAAGAAGGGACTAGCGGGAGGATTGAGCAGTTCTTC
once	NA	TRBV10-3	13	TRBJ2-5	CAIRGDFQETQYF	TGTGCCATCCGAGGTGACTTCCAAGAGACCCAGTACTTC
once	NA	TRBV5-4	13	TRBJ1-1	CASSPSKGSEAFF	TGTGCCAGCAGCCCGTCAAAGGGTTCTGAAGCTTTCTTT
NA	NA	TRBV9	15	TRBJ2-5	CASSVDEGNQETQYF	TGTGCCAGCAGCGTAGACGAGGGGAACCAAGAGACCCAGTACTTC
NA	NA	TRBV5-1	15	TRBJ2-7	CASSLRVGKEAGQYF	TGCGCCAGCAGCTTGAGGGTGGGGAAAGAAGCCGGGCAGTACTTC